The present T cell receptor (beta chain) was sequenced within a study of blood T cell repertoires in COVID-19. For the study at large: Both acute and convalescent COVID-19 samples were obtained from the United States, Italy and Spain. T cells, B-cell-depleted T cells, or PBMCs provided the cDNA or gDNA that served as material.

The trim removed 5 bases at V and 5 bases at J, leaving 16 bases unmatched. The CDR3 runs 17 residues. Germline CDR1 reads MDHEN; CDR2 reads SYDVKM. In the original processing: Reference gene primer amplification gave estimated nucleated cell counts. The method was immunoSEQ multiplex PCR; TCRdb's version includes in-frame clones alone and lacks a portion of them. For V, J and clone size, that table is used; D and trimming come from the DNA. Here the sample spans about 15,000 clones, 80% to 90% being singletons. V is TRBV28 and J is TRBJ2-5; 8 positions agree with TRBD1. Sequencing was performed on peripheral blood. The clonotype originates from a man between 70 and 80 years old in a cohort sampled during active COVID-19. CDR3 loop: CASSPPPTGTGVETQYF. CDR3 DNA: TGTGCCAGCAGTCCTCCCCCTACCGGGACAGGAGTGGAGACCCAGTACTTC.